This T cell receptor (beta chain) is drawn from a study of post-analysis software for immune sequencing data. For the study at large: Disease trajectories encompassed relapsing-remitting, secondary progressive and progressive-relapsing multiple sclerosis.

Study-wide results and caveats: Multiple sclerosis patients showed significantly lower normalized Chao1 diversity than controls did. F-measure co-clustering was strong for batch-matched samples. Patients used five TRBV segments, including TRBV5-6, TRBV5-1 and TRBV20-1, more often than controls.

Only a few counts were recorded for this clonotype. Its matching antigen is unknown. In germline, CDR1 is SEHNR, CDR2 FQNEAQ (reference sequence). The J segment lost 11 bases and the V segment lost 1 base, leaving 13 bases of the junction unmatched. This CDR3 is 16 amino acids long. Unique-molecular-identifier-tagged TCR beta cDNA libraries were used. The authors obtained roughly 500,000 cDNA molecules from approximately 1 to 10 million T cells. Each CDR3 protein is one row after TCRdb ran MiXCR on the PCR reads. The sample has roughly 800,000 distinct CDR3 sequences, around 27% seen once. The chain employs TRBV7-9 and TRBJ2-5, with TRBD2 matching 10 bases. The TCR originated in a girl aged 10 to 17 with multiple sclerosis. Sequences were obtained from blood. The CDR3 sequence is CASSLGPSGSGNEQYF. The CDR3 region has the DNA TGTGCCAGCAGCTTAGGCCCTAGCGGGAGTGGAAATGAGCAGTACTTC.